In its sample, the clone carrying this T cell receptor beta chain was seen once. Its antigen is unknown. These data are taken from a study of cytomegalovirus exposure and HLA in healthy donors. Study-level points and caveats: In a later analysis, TCR beta V- and J-gene trimming showed a link to a missense DCLRE1C variant. As was reported, the classifier diagnosed cytomegalovirus status with high specificity and sensitivity. Some public TCRs appeared in many individuals, while most sequences were rare. The study reported that TCR beta sequences accurately predicted HLA-A and HLA-B alleles in most subjects.

CDR1 and CDR2 (germline): SEHNR, FQNEAQ (reference sequence). CDR3 length: 14 amino acids. V lost 1 base to trimming and J lost 6 bases; unmatched junction nucleotides: 5. Use of 60 Vbeta and 13 Jbeta primers characterized the PCR. Data came from immunoSEQ multiplex PCR; TCRdb stores just in-frame clones and leaves some out. The sample includes about 140,000 clones, roughly 79% of them seen just once. The chain recombines TRBV7-9 with TRBJ1-1; 7 bases are shared with TRBD1. The sequencing sample was made of PBMCs. This receptor was identified in a woman between 55 and 75 years old in good health and CMV-seropositive. CDR3 sequence reads: CASSLVPGGPEAFF. The CDR3 coding sequence is TGTGCCAGCAGCTTAGTACCAGGGGGTCCTGAAGCTTTCTTT.